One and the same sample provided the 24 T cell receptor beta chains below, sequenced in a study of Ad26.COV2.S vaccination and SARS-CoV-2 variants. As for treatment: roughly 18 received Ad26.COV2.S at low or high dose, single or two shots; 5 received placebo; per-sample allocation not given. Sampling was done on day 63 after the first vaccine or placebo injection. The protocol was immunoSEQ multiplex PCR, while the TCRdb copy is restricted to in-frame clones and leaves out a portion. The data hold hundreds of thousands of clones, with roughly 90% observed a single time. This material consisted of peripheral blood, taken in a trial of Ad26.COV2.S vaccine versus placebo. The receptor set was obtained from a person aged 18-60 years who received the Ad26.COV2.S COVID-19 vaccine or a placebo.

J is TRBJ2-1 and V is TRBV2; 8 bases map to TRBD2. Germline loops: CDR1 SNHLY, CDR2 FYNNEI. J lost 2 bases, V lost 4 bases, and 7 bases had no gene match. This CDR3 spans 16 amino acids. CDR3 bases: TGTGCCAGCAGTGCGAGGACTAGCCGAACCTACAATGAGCAGTTCTTC. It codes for CASSARTSRTYNEQFF.

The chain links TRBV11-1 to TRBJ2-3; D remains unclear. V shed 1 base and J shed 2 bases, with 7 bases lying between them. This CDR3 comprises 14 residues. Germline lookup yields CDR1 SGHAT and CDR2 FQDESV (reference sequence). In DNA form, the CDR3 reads TGTGCCAGCAGCTTAGTAAAGACCACAGATACGCAGTATTTT. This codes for CASSLVKTTDTQYF. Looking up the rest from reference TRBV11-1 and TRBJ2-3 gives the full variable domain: EAEVAQSPRYKITEKSQAVAFWCDPISGHATLYWYRQILGQGPELLVQFQDESVVDDSQLPKDRFSAERLKGVDSTLKIQPAELGDSAMYLCASSLVKTTDTQYFGPGTRLTVL.

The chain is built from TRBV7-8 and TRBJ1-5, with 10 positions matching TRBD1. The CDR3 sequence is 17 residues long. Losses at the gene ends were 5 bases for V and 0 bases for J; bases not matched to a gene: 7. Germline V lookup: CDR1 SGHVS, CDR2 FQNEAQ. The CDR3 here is CASSTGQGLYSNQPQHF. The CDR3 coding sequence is TGTGCCAGCAGCACGGGACAGGGGCTTTATAGCAATCAGCCCCAGCATTTT.

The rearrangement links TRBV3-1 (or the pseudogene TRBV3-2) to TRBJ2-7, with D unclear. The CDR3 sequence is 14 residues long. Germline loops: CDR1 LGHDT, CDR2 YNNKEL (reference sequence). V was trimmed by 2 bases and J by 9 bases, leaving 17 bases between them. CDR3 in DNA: TGTGCCAGCAGCCAAACGGCCCTTTCGAAGGTGCAGTACTTC. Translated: CASSQTALSKVQYF.

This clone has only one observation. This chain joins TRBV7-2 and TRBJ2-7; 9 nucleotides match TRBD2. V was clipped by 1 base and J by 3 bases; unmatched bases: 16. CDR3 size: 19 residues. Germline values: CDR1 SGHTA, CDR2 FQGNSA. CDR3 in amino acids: CASSLGGGASGIQHYEQYF. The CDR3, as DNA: TGTGCCAGCAGCTTAGGTGGGGGGGCTAGCGGGATTCAACACTACGAGCAGTACTTC.

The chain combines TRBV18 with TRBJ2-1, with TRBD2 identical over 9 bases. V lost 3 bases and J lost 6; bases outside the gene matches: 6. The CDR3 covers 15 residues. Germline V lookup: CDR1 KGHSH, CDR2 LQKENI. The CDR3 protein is CASSPRTSDGNEQFF. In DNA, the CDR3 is TGTGCCAGCTCACCCCGGACTAGCGATGGCAATGAGCAGTTCTTC.

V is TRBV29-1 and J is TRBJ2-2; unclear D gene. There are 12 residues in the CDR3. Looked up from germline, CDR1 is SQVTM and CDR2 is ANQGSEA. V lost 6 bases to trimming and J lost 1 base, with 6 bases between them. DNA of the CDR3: TGCAGCGTCACGAGGAACACCGGGGAGCTGTTTTTT. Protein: CSVTRNTGELFF.

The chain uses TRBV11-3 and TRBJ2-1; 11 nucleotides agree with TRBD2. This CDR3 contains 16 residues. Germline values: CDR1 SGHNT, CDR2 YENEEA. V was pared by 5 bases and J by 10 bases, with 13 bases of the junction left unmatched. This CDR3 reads CASSPSWTSGSGEQFF. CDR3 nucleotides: TGTGCCAGCAGCCCGTCGTGGACTAGCGGGTCCGGGGAGCAGTTCTTC.

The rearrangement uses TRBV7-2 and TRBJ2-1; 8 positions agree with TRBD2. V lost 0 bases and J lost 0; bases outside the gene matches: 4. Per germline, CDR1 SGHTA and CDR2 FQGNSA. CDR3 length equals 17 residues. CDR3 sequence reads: CASSLALAGPSYNEQFF. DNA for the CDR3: TGTGCCAGCAGCTTAGCCCTAGCGGGCCCCTCCTACAATGAGCAGTTCTTC.

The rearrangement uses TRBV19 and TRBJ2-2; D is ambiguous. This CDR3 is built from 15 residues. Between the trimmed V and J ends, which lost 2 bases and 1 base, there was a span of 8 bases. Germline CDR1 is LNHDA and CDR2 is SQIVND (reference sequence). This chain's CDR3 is CASSIIGQNTGELFF. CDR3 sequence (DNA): TGTGCCAGTAGTATAATAGGGCAGAACACCGGGGAGCTGTTTTTT. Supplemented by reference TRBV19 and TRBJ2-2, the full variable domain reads DGGITQSPKYLFRKEGQNVTLSCEQNLNHDAMYWYRQDPGQGLRLIYYSQIVNDFQKGDIAEGYSVSREKKESFPLTVTSAQKNPTAFYLCASSIIGQNTGELFFGEGSRLTVL.

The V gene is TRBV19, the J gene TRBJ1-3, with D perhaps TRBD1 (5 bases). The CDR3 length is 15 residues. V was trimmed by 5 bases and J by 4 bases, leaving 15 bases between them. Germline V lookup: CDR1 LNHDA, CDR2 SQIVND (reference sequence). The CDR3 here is CASSSRQGSGNTIYF. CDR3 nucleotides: TGTGCCAGTAGTTCCCGTCAGGGTTCCGGAAACACCATATATTTT.

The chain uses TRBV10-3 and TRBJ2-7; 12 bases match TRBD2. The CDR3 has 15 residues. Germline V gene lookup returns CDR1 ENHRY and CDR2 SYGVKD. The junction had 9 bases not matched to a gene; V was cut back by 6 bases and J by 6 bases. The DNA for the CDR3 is TGTGCCATCAGGGCGACTAGCGGGGGCCAGGGCGAGCAGTACTTC. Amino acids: CAIRATSGGQGEQYF.

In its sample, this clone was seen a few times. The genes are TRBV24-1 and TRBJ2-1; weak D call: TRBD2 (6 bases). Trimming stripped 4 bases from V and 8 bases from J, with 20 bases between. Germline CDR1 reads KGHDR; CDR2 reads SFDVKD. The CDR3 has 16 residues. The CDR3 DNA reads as TGTGCCACCAGTGACCCCTCCTTGGGGGGTAGGTATGAGCAGTTCTTC. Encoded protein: CATSDPSLGGRYEQFF.

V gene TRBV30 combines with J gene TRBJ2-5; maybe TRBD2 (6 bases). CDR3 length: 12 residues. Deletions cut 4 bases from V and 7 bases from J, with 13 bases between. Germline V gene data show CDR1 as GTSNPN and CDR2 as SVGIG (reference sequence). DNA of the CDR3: TGTGCCTGGAAGGAGGGTCCGGGGACCCAGTACTTC. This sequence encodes CAWKEGPGTQYF.

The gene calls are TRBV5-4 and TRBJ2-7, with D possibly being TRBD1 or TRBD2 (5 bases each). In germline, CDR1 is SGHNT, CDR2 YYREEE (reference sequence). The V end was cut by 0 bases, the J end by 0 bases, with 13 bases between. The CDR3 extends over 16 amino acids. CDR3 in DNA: TGTGCCAGCAGCTTGGCCGAGGGGACGGTCTCCTACGAGCAGTACTTC. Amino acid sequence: CASSLAEGTVSYEQYF.

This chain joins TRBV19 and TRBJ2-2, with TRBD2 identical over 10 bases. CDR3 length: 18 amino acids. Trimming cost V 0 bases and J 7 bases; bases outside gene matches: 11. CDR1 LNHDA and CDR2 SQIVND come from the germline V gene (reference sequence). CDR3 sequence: CASSIESGRASLHGELFF. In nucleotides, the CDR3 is TGTGCCAGTAGTATAGAAAGCGGGAGGGCCAGTCTCCACGGGGAGCTGTTTTTT.

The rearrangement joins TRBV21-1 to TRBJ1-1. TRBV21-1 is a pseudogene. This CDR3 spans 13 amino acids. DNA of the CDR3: TGTGCCAGCAGCAAAGAGGTCGGCGGTAGAGCTTTCTTT. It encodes CASSKEVGGRAFF.

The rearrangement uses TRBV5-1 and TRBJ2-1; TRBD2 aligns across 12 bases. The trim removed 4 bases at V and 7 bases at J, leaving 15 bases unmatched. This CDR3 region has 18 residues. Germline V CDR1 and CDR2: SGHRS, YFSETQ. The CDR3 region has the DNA TGCGCCAGCAGCGCCTCCGGGACTAGCGGGCCTGGTGGGAATGAGCAGTTCTTC. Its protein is CASSASGTSGPGGNEQFF.

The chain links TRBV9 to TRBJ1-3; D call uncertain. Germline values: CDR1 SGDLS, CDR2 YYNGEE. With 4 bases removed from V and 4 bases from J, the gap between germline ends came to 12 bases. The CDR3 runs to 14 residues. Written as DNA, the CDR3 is TGTGCCAGCAGCACAGACTGGCTCGGAAACACCATATATTTT. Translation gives CASSTDWLGNTIYF.

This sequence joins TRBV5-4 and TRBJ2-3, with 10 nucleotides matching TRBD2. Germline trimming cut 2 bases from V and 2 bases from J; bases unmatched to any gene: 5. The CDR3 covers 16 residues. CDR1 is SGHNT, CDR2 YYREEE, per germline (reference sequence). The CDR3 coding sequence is TGTGCCAGCAGCTTCGGTAGCGGGGGGTCCACAGATACGCAGTATTTT. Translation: CASSFGSGGSTDTQYF.

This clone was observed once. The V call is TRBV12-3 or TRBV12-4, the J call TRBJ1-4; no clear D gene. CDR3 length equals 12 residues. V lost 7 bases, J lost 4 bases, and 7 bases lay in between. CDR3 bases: TGTGCCAGCAAGCGGTTTAATGAAAAACTGTTTTTT. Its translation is CASKRFNEKLFF.

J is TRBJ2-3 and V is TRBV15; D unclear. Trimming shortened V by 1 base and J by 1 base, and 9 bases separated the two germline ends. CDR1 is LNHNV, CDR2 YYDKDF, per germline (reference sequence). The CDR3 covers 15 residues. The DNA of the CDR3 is TGTGCCACCAGCAGAGTAGCAGGTCGCACAGATACGCAGTATTTT. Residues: CATSRVAGRTDTQYF. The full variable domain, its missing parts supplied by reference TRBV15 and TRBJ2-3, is DAMVIQNPRYQVTQFGKPVTLSCSQTLNHNVMYWYQQKSSQAPKLLFHYYDKDFNNEADTPDNFQSRRPNTSFCFLDIRSPGLGDTAMYLCATSRVAGRTDTQYFGPGTRLTVL.

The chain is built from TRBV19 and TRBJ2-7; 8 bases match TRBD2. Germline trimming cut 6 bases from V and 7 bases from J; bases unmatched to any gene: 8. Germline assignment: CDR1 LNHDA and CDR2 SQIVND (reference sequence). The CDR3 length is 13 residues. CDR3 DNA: TGTGCCAGTAGACCTCCCTTAGCGGGAGAGCAGTACTTC. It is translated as CASRPPLAGEQYF.

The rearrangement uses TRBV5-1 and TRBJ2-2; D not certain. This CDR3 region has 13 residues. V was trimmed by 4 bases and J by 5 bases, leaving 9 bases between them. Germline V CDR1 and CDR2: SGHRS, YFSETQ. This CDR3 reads CASSPASTGELFF. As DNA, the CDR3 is TGCGCCAGCAGCCCGGCAAGTACCGGGGAGCTGTTTTTT. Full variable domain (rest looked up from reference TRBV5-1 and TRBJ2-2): KAGVTQTPRYLIKTRGQQVTLSCSPISGHRSVSWYQQTPGQGLQFLFEYFSETQRNKGNFPGRFSGRQFSNSRSEMNVSTLELGDSALYLCASSPASTGELFFGEGSRLTVL.